This T cell receptor (beta chain) was captured by sequencing in a study of CD8+CD57+ T cells in acquired aplastic anemia. In the study overall: Sorted CD4+ and CD8+ cell DNA averaged about 3 ug.

CDR3 size: 17 residues. Unmatched junction bases numbered 14, after V lost 2 bases and J lost 8 bases. Looked up from germline, CDR1 is SGDLS and CDR2 is YYNGEE. Patients selected for sequencing had displayed CD8+CD57+ cell expansion by flow cytometry. Findings of the study overall: Roughly 27 sequences, all CD8+ CDR3, were shared between patients and controls.

Genomic DNA, serving as template, underwent TCR beta VDJ and CDR3 profiling. TCRdb reprocessed the reads via MiXCR and lists one record per CDR3 protein. The data hold 250,000 to 350,000 distinct CDR3 sequences, with under 65% observed a single time. This clonotype was detected many times. The target antigen is unknown. This TCR was recovered from a human donor with aplastic anemia. The chain employs TRBV9 and TRBJ2-3; TRBD2 aligns across 10 bases. The sequencing input was sorted CD4+, CD8+, or CD8+CD57+ T cells (not recorded which) from PBMCs. The CDR3 bases are TGTGCCAGCAGCGTGGGGACTAGCGAGGGAGTACAGGGTACGCAGTATTTT. Translating gives CASSVGTSEGVQGTQYF.